What follows are 30 T cell receptor beta chains derived from one specimen sequenced in a study of tumor and adjacent non-tumor tissue in lung cancer. The library came from three nested PCR rounds adapted from ARM-PCR protocols. TCRdb passed the multiplex PCR reads through MiXCR, listing each CDR3 protein once. Here the sample spans some 80,000 distinct CDR3 sequences, 65% to 80% being singletons. This sample's RNA came from whole unsorted tissue. Distant lung tissue was collected more than 3 cm away from the tumor edge. Material for sequencing was distant non-tumor lung tissue. Source of these receptors: a woman between 45 and 65 years old with non-small cell lung cancer.

In the case of this clonotype: A read error is likely, as this CDR3 ends without the conserved phenylalanine or tryptophan. V gene TRBV28 combines with J gene TRBJ2-7; D possibly matches TRBD1 or TRBD2 (7 bases each). The V end was cut by 1 base, the J end by 5 bases, with 21 bases between. The CDR3 is made up of 17 amino acids. Germline V gives CDR1 MDHEN, CDR2 SYDVKM. The CDR3 protein is CASSLLGSGTEGHEQYI. The CDR3 nucleotides are TGTGCCAGCAGTTTATTAGGGAGCGGGACAGAGGGACACGAGCAGTACATC.

As for this clonotype: At one boundary the junction diverges from the germline segment, which might be a read error. The chain combines TRBV11-2 with TRBJ2-3; tentative D call: TRBD1 (5 bases). CDR1 is SGHAT, CDR2 FQNNGV, per germline. This CDR3 contains 16 residues. CDR3 protein: CVSSLWGQLVTDTQYF. The DNA for the CDR3 is TGCGTCAGCAGCTTGTGGGGCCAGCTAGTGACAGATACGCAGTATTTT.

Comment on this clonotype: A read error is likely, as this CDR3 ends without the conserved phenylalanine or tryptophan. This chain links TRBV29-1 with TRBJ2-1; D call uncertain. The CDR3 sequence is 13 residues long. Germline V CDR1 and CDR2: SQVTM, ANQGSEA. In DNA form, the CDR3 reads TGCAGCGTCCCCCGGGCTACGAACAATAAGCAGTTCCTC. Protein sequence: CSVPRATNNKQFL.

The rearrangement uses TRBV4-2 and TRBJ2-6; D is undetermined. CDR1 is LGHNA, CDR2 YNFKEQ, per germline. Trimming shortened V by 4 bases and J by 6 bases, and 13 bases separated the two germline ends. This CDR3 region has 15 residues. CDR3 DNA sequence: TGTGCCAGCAGCCTCAGTCGCTCTTTGGCCAACGTCCTGACTTTC. Amino acid sequence: CASSLSRSLANVLTF.

Points on this clonotype: A read error may explain this, as a much larger clone is one base away. The chain carries TRBV14 and TRBJ1-3; unclear D gene. This CDR3 is 15 amino acids long. The germline gives CDR1 SGHDN, CDR2 FVKESK. The CDR3 is CASSQDLTSGNIIYF. CDR3 DNA: TGTGCCAGCAGCCAAGATCTTACCTCTGGAAACATCATATATTTT.

A remark on this clonotype: One base away lies a much larger clone, so this may be a sequencing read error. This sequence joins TRBV28 and TRBJ2-7; 7 positions match TRBD1. CDR1 and CDR2 from the germline V gene are MDHEN and SYDVKM. The CDR3 runs to 15 residues. The DNA of the CDR3 is TGTACCAGCACCCTCCCCGGGACAGTAACATACGAGCAGTACTTC. It encodes CTSTLPGTVTYEQYF.

A word on this clonotype: No DNA is shown, since the ends of the CDR3 on it are uncertain; the CDR3 is the one TCRdb lists. V gene TRBV11-1 combines with J gene TRBJ2-1; the table's D call of TRBD2 was not tested on the DNA. From its first to its last residue, the CDR3 has 16 amino acids. Germline values: CDR1 SGHAT, CDR2 FQDESV (reference sequence). This chain's CDR3 is CASSPHVASGIGELFF.

On this clonotype: The junction differs from germline at one of its ends, possibly a read error. The chain has TRBV20-1 and TRBJ1-5; D unresolved. The CDR3 is 13 residues long. CDR1 and CDR2 (germline): DFQATT, SNEGSKA (reference sequence). For the CDR3, the DNA is TGCAGTGCTGGACGAAAGGGTGGTCAGCGCCAGCATTTT. This codes for CSAGRKGGQRQHF.

As concerns this clonotype: Germline and junction disagree at one end, which may indicate a read error. The chain carries TRBV5-1 and TRBJ1-4, with a tentative D call TRBD1 (5 bases). The CDR3 consists of 14 residues. CDR1 and CDR2 from the germline V gene are SGHRS and YFSETQ. The CDR3 sequence is CASTGPQGVEKMFF. CDR3 bases: TGCGCCAGCACTGGCCCCCAGGGCGTCGAAAAAATGTTTTTT.

The V and J genes are TRBV6-5 and TRBJ1-2, with a weak D call TRBD1 (6 bases). CDR1 is MNHEY, CDR2 SVGAGI, per germline. This CDR3 comprises 16 residues. The V end was cut by 6 bases, the J end by 4 bases, with 21 bases between. In DNA, the CDR3 is TGTGCCAGCAGAAACATTAAAGGGCAGGGGCCCTATGGCTACACCTTC. It yields the protein CASRNIKGQGPYGYTF.

This clonotype was seen only once. As the CDR3 is not closed by the conserved phenylalanine or tryptophan, this likely results from a read error. V usage is TRBV5-6 and J usage is TRBJ2-1, with D possibly being TRBD2 (6 bases). The CDR3 consists of 14 residues. V gave up 0 bases and J gave up 8 bases, with 12 bases separating them. CDR1 and CDR2 (germline): SGHDT, YYEEEE. CDR3 in DNA: TGTGCCAGCAGCTTGGCGGGGGTGTGGGATGAGCAGTTCCTC. Protein product: CASSLAGVWDEQFL.

Turning to this clonotype: Germline is not matched at one junction end, which may reflect a read error. This chain connects TRBV11-1 to TRBJ2-3; weak D call: TRBD2 (5 bases). The CDR3 has 16 residues. From germline, CDR1 is SGHAT and CDR2 FQDESV (reference sequence). The CDR3 DNA is TGTGCCAACAGCTTAGGCCTTGGCGGACTCGGGGTTACGCAGTATTTT. Amino acid sequence: CANSLGLGGLGVTQYF.

Details on this clonotype: This could be a read error, since a much larger clone is one nucleotide away. The gene calls are TRBV28 and TRBJ1-3; the D gene is possibly TRBD1 (5 bases). Trimming removed 8 bases from V and 7 bases from J, with 18 bases in between. Germline-derived CDR1 and CDR2 are MDHEN and SYDVKM. This CDR3 is 14 amino acids long. The CDR3 here is CASRPEGTLNTIYF. The CDR3 nucleotides are TGTGCCAGCCGGCCCGAGGGGACCCTGAACACCATATATTTT.

This clonotype was found a few times. The chain is built from TRBV24-1 and TRBJ2-2; TRBD2 matches 12 bases. Germline V gene sequence: CDR1 KGHDR, CDR2 SFDVKD. This CDR3 is 17 amino acids long. The V segment lost 3 bases and the J segment 7 bases; nucleotides outside the gene matches: 8. CDR3 loop: CATSDPPSGRAGGELFF. DNA for the CDR3: TGTGCCACCAGTGATCCCCCTAGCGGGAGGGCCGGCGGGGAGCTGTTTTTT.

This clonotype has a single count. Germline and junction disagree at one end, which may indicate a read error. This chain connects TRBV6-5 to TRBJ2-7, with D maybe TRBD2 (5 bases). The CDR3 loop spans 15 amino acids. Per the germline V gene, CDR1 is MNHEY and CDR2 is SVGAGI. In DNA, the CDR3 is TGTACCAGCAGTTCCGGGAAAGGTGGAACCTACGAGCAGTACTTC. This gives the protein CTSSSGKGGTYEQYF.

With regard to this clonotype: The germline gene is not matched at one end of the junction; a read error may be the cause. The chain carries TRBV6-5 and TRBJ2-5; 7 bases are shared with TRBD2. This CDR3 contains 16 residues. CDR1 is MNHEY, CDR2 SVGAGI, per germline. CDR3 residues: CASSYNTPRGGETQCF. CDR3 sequence (DNA): TGTGCCAGCAGTTATAATACCCCAAGGGGAGGGGAGACCCAGTGCTTC.

Worth noting for this clonotype: The conserved phenylalanine or tryptophan is not found at the CDR3 terminus, so this likely reflects a read error. It is unclear where the CDR3 begins or ends on the DNA, so no DNA is shown, and the CDR3 is as TCRdb lists it. The chain links TRBV5-1 to TRBJ2-3; the D call TRBD2 from the table was never checked on the DNA. The CDR3 spans 16 residues, counting both ends. Germline CDR1 is SGHRS and CDR2 is YFSETQ. CDR3 amino acids: CASSLGGRAEEDTLYS.

A single count supports this clonotype. The gene calls are TRBV5-4 and TRBJ1-1; no reliable D call. Germline CDR1 and CDR2: SGHNT and YYREEE (reference sequence). V lost 3 bases and J 2 bases, leaving 17 bases between the germline ends. The CDR3 spans 16 residues. The DNA of the CDR3 is TGTGCCAGCAGCTCCGGGTGGGTATGGAGTAACACTGAAGCTTTCTTT. It specifies CASSSGWVWSNTEAFF.

This clonotype was counted at least ten times. The chain employs TRBV20-1 and TRBJ1-4; D remains unclear. The V gene lost 1 base and the J gene lost 4 bases, with 7 bases spanning the gap. CDR1 is DFQATT and CDR2 is SNEGSKA in the germline V gene (reference sequence). The CDR3 has 13 residues. The CDR3 here is CSARARFNEKLFF. CDR3 coding DNA: TGCAGTGCTAGAGCACGGTTTAATGAAAAACTGTTTTTT.

Note on this clonotype: Likely a read error: the CDR3 ends without its conserved phenylalanine or tryptophan. This chain links TRBV11-2 with TRBJ2-3; D is unclear. The CDR3 has 13 amino acids. The germline gives CDR1 SGHAT, CDR2 FQNNGV. CDR3 DNA: TGTGCCAGCATCTTAGGGTCGGAGAATACGCAGTATTTA. Its translation is CASILGSENTQYL.

A note on this clonotype: A junction boundary mismatches the germline segment, possibly from a read error. The chain links TRBV5-4 to TRBJ2-1; D is undetermined. The V gene's germline CDR1 is SGHNT and CDR2 YYREEE (reference sequence). This CDR3 has 14 residues. Written as DNA, the CDR3 is TGTGCCAGCAGCTTGGGTGGCATGGTGGATGAGCAGCTCTTC. Protein product: CASSLGGMVDEQLF.

With respect to this clonotype: The junction departs from germline at one end; a sequencing error may be responsible. This chain connects TRBV7-8 to TRBJ2-3; D ambiguous. From germline, CDR1 is SGHVS and CDR2 FQNEAQ. There are 11 residues in the CDR3. The DNA of the CDR3 is TGTGTCAGCAGTTTGGGGGATACGCAGTATTTT. As protein: CVSSLGDTQYF.

This clonotype showed up just a few times. This may be a read error, as it is one base from a much larger clone. V usage is TRBV4-1 and J usage is TRBJ2-3, with D possibly being TRBD1 or TRBD2 (5 bases each). The CDR3 covers 21 residues. Per the germline V gene, CDR1 is MGHRA and CDR2 is YSYEKL. The germline V and J ends were trimmed by 1 base and 2 bases, with 28 bases remaining between them. CDR3 coding DNA: TGCGCCAGCAGCCAAGGGATTCTAGGGATAGGGGCTTTTGGGACCACAGATACGCAGTATTTT. It is translated as CASSQGILGIGAFGTTDTQYF.

This clonotype was counted ten times or more. V is TRBV12-3 or TRBV12-4 and J is TRBJ2-2; 9 nucleotides line up with TRBD1. The J segment lost 4 bases and the V segment lost 3 bases, leaving 6 bases of the junction unmatched. This CDR3 contains 16 residues. The CDR3 loop is CASSFPGTGSTGELFF. The CDR3 region has the DNA TGTGCCAGCAGTTTCCCCGGGACAGGGTCCACCGGGGAGCTGTTTTTT.

This chain joins TRBV11-2 and TRBJ1-1, with D possibly being TRBD1 (5 bases). This CDR3 has 12 residues. Germline V gives CDR1 SGHAT, CDR2 FQNNGV. CDR3 sequence (DNA): TGTACAAGCAGCTTAGTAGGGGCGGTAGTTTTCTTT. Translation: CTSSLVGAVVFF.

A word on this clonotype: Since no conserved phenylalanine or tryptophan closes the CDR3, a read error is the likely cause. Here the CDR3 DNA reads TGTGCCAGCAGCCGAGGGACGGCGAACACTGAAGCTTTCCTT. Protein product: CASSRGTANTEAFL. The genes are TRBV7-9 and TRBJ1-1, with a possible D match to TRBD1 (5 bases). The CDR3 contains 14 residues. V lost 5 bases to trimming and J lost 1 base, with 11 bases between them. Germline V gene lookup returns CDR1 SEHNR and CDR2 FQNEAQ (reference sequence).

About this clonotype itself: Likely a read error: the CDR3 ends without its conserved phenylalanine or tryptophan. The rearrangement joins TRBV4-1 to TRBJ2-1, with D tentatively TRBD2 (6 bases). The germline gives CDR1 MGHRA, CDR2 YSYEKL. CDR3 size: 14 residues. The CDR3 protein is CASSPEAGYNEQFL. The CDR3 DNA reads as TGTGCCAGCAGCCCCGAGGCGGGGTACAATGAGCAGTTCTTG.

As regards this clonotype: No conserved phenylalanine or tryptophan ends this CDR3, so it is likely a read error. This chain links TRBV6-6 with TRBJ1-2; the D is unclear. Germline V gene data show CDR1 as MNHNY and CDR2 as SVGAGI (reference sequence). CDR3 length: 10 residues. The CDR3 reads CANSFEGYTI. The DNA for the CDR3 is TGTGCCAACAGTTTCGAAGGCTACACCATC.

Notes on this clonotype: Compared with germline, one end of the junction differs, possibly owing to a read error. The V call is TRBV29-1, the J call TRBJ1-5; TRBD1 matches 9 bases. Germline V gene data show CDR1 as SQVTM and CDR2 as ANQGSEA. CDR3 size: 14 residues. CDR3 sequence: CSFTGQGIVQPQHF. Here the CDR3 DNA reads TGCAGCTTCACAGGACAGGGGATTGTTCAGCCACAGCATTTT.

Regarding this clonotype: This may come from a read error, since a much larger clone is one base off. The chain links TRBV7-9 to TRBJ1-1; D ambiguous. The germline V gene encodes CDR1 SEHNR and CDR2 FQNEAQ (reference sequence). There are 14 residues in the CDR3. CDR3 amino acids: CVSSQTQSGTEAFF. CDR3 coding DNA: TGTGTCAGCAGCCAAACGCAGTCTGGAACTGAAGCTTTCTTT.